A single sample gave rise to the 29 T cell receptor beta chains below, sequenced in a study of cytomegalovirus exposure and HLA in healthy donors. PCR employed 60 Vbeta and 13 Jbeta primers. Libraries were prepared by immunoSEQ multiplex PCR; TCRdb keeps only in-frame clonotypes and omits some of them. The sample includes 100,000 to 140,000 clones, 65% to 85% of them seen just once. The sequencing input was PBMCs. All receptors come from a man aged 25-40 years in good health and CMV-seronegative.

This chain joins TRBV19 and TRBJ1-1, with D unclear. Germline CDR1 reads LNHDA; CDR2 reads SQIVND (reference sequence). The CDR3 is made up of 12 amino acids. V was cut by 5 bases and J by 8 bases, with 12 bases left in between. CDR3 loop: CASSPDPPEAFF. The CDR3 region has the DNA TGTGCCAGTAGTCCAGATCCGCCCGAAGCTTTCTTT. Full variable domain (rest looked up from reference TRBV19 and TRBJ1-1): DGGITQSPKYLFRKEGQNVTLSCEQNLNHDAMYWYRQDPGQGLRLIYYSQIVNDFQKGDIAEGYSVSREKKESFPLTVTSAQKNPTAFYLCASSPDPPEAFFGQGTRLTVV.

About this clone itself: The sample holds other DNA sequences that translate to the same CDR3. The V and J genes are TRBV2 and TRBJ2-3, with D possibly matching TRBD2 (5 bases). This CDR3 region has 16 residues. Germline assignment: CDR1 SNHLY and CDR2 FYNNEI. The V and J ends lost 8 bases and 3 bases respectively, with 21 bases between them. CDR3 bases: TGTGCCAGCGCCGGACTTTCCGCAGACACAACAGATACGCAGTATTTT. Its protein product is CASAGLSADTTDTQYF.

This clone was seen more than once but under ten times. V and J are TRBV29-1 and TRBJ1-4, with D perhaps matching TRBD1 (6 bases). Deletions cut 5 bases from V and 7 bases from J, with 14 bases between. CDR3 length equals 13 residues. CDR1 and CDR2 from the germline V gene are SQVTM and ANQGSEA. DNA of the CDR3: TGCAGCGTTTCAGGGGTGCATGGTGAAAAACTGTTTTTT. Translated: CSVSGVHGEKLFF.

This chain connects TRBV7-9 to TRBJ1-4; perhaps TRBD1 as D (6 bases). Germline V CDR1 and CDR2: SEHNR, FQNEAQ (reference sequence). CDR3 length equals 17 residues. V lost 5 bases to trimming and J lost 5 bases, with 21 bases between them. DNA of the CDR3: TGTGCCAGCAGCCGTTTTGGGTCAGGGGTACTCAATGAAAAACTGTTTTTT. Protein product: CASSRFGSGVLNEKLFF.

The gene calls are TRBV6-4 and TRBJ2-1, with TRBD2 identical over 9 bases. The CDR3 extends over 15 amino acids. The junction had 6 bases not matched to a gene; V was cut back by 4 bases and J by 5 bases. Germline assignment: CDR1 MRHNA and CDR2 SNTAGT. CDR3 in amino acids: CASSATGTSHNEQFF. CDR3 nucleotides: TGTGCCAGCAGTGCAACCGGGACTAGCCACAATGAGCAGTTCTTC.

The chain couples TRBV29-1 to TRBJ1-2, with 8 bases aligning to TRBD1. The CDR3 length is 13 residues. The ends lost 6 bases at V and 5 bases at J; junction bases unmatched: 8. Germline V gives CDR1 SQVTM, CDR2 ANQGSEA. The CDR3 DNA is TGCAGCGTCCGGACAGGGTCTGGGTATGGCTACACCTTC. Protein: CSVRTGSGYGYTF.

The rearrangement uses TRBV19 and TRBJ1-1; the match to TRBD1 covers 7 bases. The J segment lost 0 bases and the V segment lost 7 bases, leaving 5 bases of the junction unmatched. The CDR3 contains 14 residues. From germline, CDR1 is LNHDA and CDR2 SQIVND (reference sequence). The CDR3 spells CASTRDSVNTEAFF. CDR3 coding DNA: TGTGCCAGTACCCGGGACAGCGTGAACACTGAAGCTTTCTTT.

The V gene is TRBV15, the J gene TRBJ1-5; the match to TRBD1 covers 9 bases. The V and J ends lost 1 base and 4 bases, in that order; junction bases with no gene match: 5. CDR1 and CDR2 from the germline V gene are LNHNV and YYDKDF (reference sequence). The CDR3 runs to 16 residues. CDR3 in amino acids: CATSRGGTGINQPQHF. CDR3 sequence (DNA): TGTGCCACCAGCAGAGGTGGGACAGGGATTAATCAGCCCCAGCATTTT.

The chain employs TRBV28 and TRBJ2-7; D gene unclear. The CDR3 length is 13 residues. Germline-derived CDR1 and CDR2 are MDHEN and SYDVKM. V lost 5 bases, J lost 1 base, and 9 bases lay in between. The CDR3 region has the DNA TGTGCCAGCAGTCCTGGCAGTTCCTACGAGCAGTACTTC. This translates into CASSPGSSYEQYF.

The rearrangement joins TRBV10-3 to TRBJ2-1, with a tentative D call TRBD1 (5 bases). There are 14 residues in the CDR3. The germline V and J ends were trimmed by 2 bases and 7 bases, with 12 bases remaining between them. CDR1 is ENHRY, CDR2 SYGVKD, per germline. This CDR3 reads CAISEMDPGNEQFF. CDR3 nucleotides: TGTGCCATCAGTGAGATGGACCCAGGGAATGAGCAGTTCTTC.

The chain is built from TRBV7-9 and TRBJ2-7; perhaps TRBD2 as D (7 bases). The V gene's germline CDR1 is SEHNR and CDR2 FQNEAQ (reference sequence). Trimming removed 10 bases at V and 2 bases at J, with 21 bases between. This CDR3 has 15 amino acids. Here the CDR3 DNA reads TGTGCCACCTCCGGGGGGACAACAACTACCTACGAGCAGTACTTC. It yields the protein CATSGGTTTTYEQYF.

CDR3 loop: CASSVDGGAQTLQYF. CDR3 DNA sequence: TGTGCCAGCAGCGTAGATGGGGGCGCACAGACCCTGCAGTACTTC. V and J are TRBV9 and TRBJ2-7, with a weak D call TRBD1 (6 bases). CDR1 and CDR2 (germline): SGDLS, YYNGEE. Between the trimmed V and J ends, which lost 0 bases and 9 bases, there was a span of 19 bases. CDR3 length: 15 residues.

This clone appeared a few times. The chain uses TRBV30 and TRBJ1-1; no clear D gene. CDR1 and CDR2 (germline): GTSNPN, SVGIG (reference sequence). V was pared by 3 bases and J by 4 bases, with 12 bases between. The CDR3 is 13 residues long. The CDR3 region has the DNA TGTGCCTGGAGGGTGAGCGGATCCACTGAAGCTTTCTTT. Protein product: CAWRVSGSTEAFF.

The CDR3: CASSPGLGTDTQYF. The CDR3 DNA reads as TGTGCCAGCTCGCCGGGACTAGGCACAGATACGCAGTATTTT. The J gene is TRBJ2-3, the V gene TRBV18, with TRBD2 matching 8 bases. CDR3 length: 14 amino acids. Germline assignment: CDR1 KGHSH and CDR2 LQKENI. V was pared by 6 bases and J by 1 base, with 3 bases of the junction left unmatched.

This clone was picked up a small number of times. The chain recombines TRBV7-3 with TRBJ2-1; D gene uncertain. Germline V lookup: CDR1 SGHTA, CDR2 FQGTGA. The CDR3 runs to 11 residues. Deletions cut 5 bases from V and 9 bases from J, with 8 bases between. Written as DNA, the CDR3 is TGTGCCAGCAGCGACCGAGGTGAGCAGTTCTTC. Residues: CASSDRGEQFF. The variable domain in full, completed from reference TRBV7-3 and TRBJ2-1, reads GAGVSQTPSNKVTEKGKYVELRCDPISGHTALYWYRQSLGQGPEFLIYFQGTGAADDSGLPNDRFFAVRPEGSVSTLKIQRTERGDSAVYLCASSDRGEQFFGPGTRLTVL.

V is TRBV18 and J is TRBJ1-3; D ambiguous. Trimming cost V 3 bases and J 0 bases, with 9 bases left between them. From germline, CDR1 is KGHSH and CDR2 LQKENI. The CDR3 covers 15 residues. The chain's CDR3 is CASSPDSISGNTIYF. Here the CDR3 DNA reads TGTGCCAGCTCACCGGACTCTATCTCTGGAAACACCATATATTTT.

The genes are TRBV5-4 and TRBJ2-7; 10 bases match TRBD2. V shed 4 bases and J 4 bases; nucleotides not matched to a gene: 11. The CDR3 sequence is 16 residues long. Germline CDR1 SGHNT, CDR2 YYREEE (reference sequence). The CDR3 DNA sequence: TGTGCCAGCAGCCGTAACCCTAGCGGGGGAACTTACGAGCAGTACTTC. It codes for CASSRNPSGGTYEQYF.

This sequence joins TRBV6-5 and TRBJ2-3; tentatively, D is TRBD2 (5 bases). The CDR3 totals 13 residues. The germline V gene encodes CDR1 MNHEY and CDR2 SVGAGI. V lost 0 bases and J lost 6, with 7 bases in between. CDR3 sequence: CASSYSTGDTQYF. CDR3 in DNA: TGTGCCAGCAGTTACTCGACGGGGGATACGCAGTATTTT.

The rearrangement joins TRBV11-2 to TRBJ2-5; D may be TRBD1 (5 bases). This CDR3 has 14 residues. Trimming pared 3 bases from V and 4 bases from J, leaving 12 bases between. Germline values: CDR1 SGHAT, CDR2 FQNNGV. The CDR3 region is CASSFPQGRETQYF. The DNA for the CDR3 is TGTGCCAGCAGCTTTCCGCAGGGCCGAGAGACCCAGTACTTC. Full variable domain (rest looked up from reference TRBV11-2 and TRBJ2-5): EAGVAQSPRYKIIEKRQSVAFWCNPISGHATLYWYQQILGQGPKLLIQFQNNGVVDDSQLPKDRFSAERLKGVDSTLKIQPAKLEDSAVYLCASSFPQGRETQYFGPGTRLLVL.

This clone was observed a single time. The rearrangement joins TRBV7-9 to TRBJ2-7; possible D gene TRBD1, 6 bases. Germline V gene data show CDR1 as SEHNR and CDR2 as FQNEAQ (reference sequence). This CDR3 spans 15 amino acids. V was pared by 5 bases and J by 0 bases, with 14 bases between. The CDR3 bases are TGTGCCAGCAGCCCAACAGGGTCTGACTCCTACGAGCAGTACTTC. Translation gives CASSPTGSDSYEQYF.

The V and J genes are TRBV7-9 and TRBJ2-1, with D possibly matching TRBD2 (5 bases). The germline V gene has CDR1 SEHNR and CDR2 FQNEAQ (reference sequence). Trimming took 1 base from V and 8 from J, leaving 24 bases between them. CDR3 length: 18 residues. CDR3 coding DNA: TGTGCCAGCAGCTTAGTTAAGGAGGCTTTTGGGAAGATCGATGAGCAGTTCTTC. It yields the protein CASSLVKEAFGKIDEQFF.

This clone was counted between two and nine times. The chain is built from TRBV7-6 and TRBJ1-4; no firm D call. The germline CDR1 and CDR2 sequences are SGHVS and FNYEAQ. Trimming cost V 1 base and J 6 bases, with 12 bases left between them. The CDR3 covers 15 residues. CDR3 nucleotides: TGTGCCAGCAGCTTAGGGGCAGGAGGACATGAAAAACTGTTTTTT. It is translated as CASSLGAGGHEKLFF.

CDR3 bases: TGTGCCTGGAGTGGCGGGAGCTCTGGGGCCAACGTCCTGACTTTC. Encoded protein: CAWSGGSSGANVLTF. The rearrangement links TRBV30 to TRBJ2-6; 7 bases are a match to TRBD2. V shed 1 base and J 0 bases; nucleotides not matched to a gene: 0. The germline V gene has CDR1 GTSNPN and CDR2 SVGIG (reference sequence). CDR3 size: 15 residues.

The genes are TRBV7-8 and TRBJ2-5; D might be TRBD1 (6 bases). The CDR3 contains 13 residues. V lost 1 base and J 5 bases, leaving 8 bases between the germline ends. The germline gives CDR1 SGHVS, CDR2 FQNEAQ. The CDR3 nucleotides are TGTGCCAGCAGCTTAGGGGGGCTGGAGACCCAGTACTTC. This codes for CASSLGGLETQYF.

The gene calls are TRBV13 and TRBJ2-7; a weak D match, TRBD2 (5 bases). Trimming removed 6 bases at V and 5 bases at J, with 23 bases between. Germline loops: CDR1 PRHDT, CDR2 FYEKMQ (reference sequence). This CDR3 has 16 residues. DNA for the CDR3: TGTGCCAGCAGTCAATTCGGCGGGCGGGCCGGAAACGAGCAGTACTTC. This codes for CASSQFGGRAGNEQYF.

The chain combines TRBV7-8 with TRBJ2-3; D may be TRBD2 (6 bases). The ends were cut back, 5 bases at V and 5 bases at J, with 14 bases in the middle. The CDR3 has 14 residues. Per germline, CDR1 SGHVS and CDR2 FQNEAQ. CDR3 bases: TGTGCCAGCAGCCCGGACTATCTGATAGATACGCAGTATTTT. It encodes CASSPDYLIDTQYF. The full variable domain, completed using reference TRBV7-8 and TRBJ2-3, is GAGVSQSPRYKVAKRGQDVALRCDPISGHVSLFWYQQALGQGPEFLTYFQNEAQLDKSGLPSDRFFAERPEGSVSTLKIQRTQQEDSAVYLCASSPDYLIDTQYFGPGTRLTVL.

The rearrangement joins TRBV4-1 to TRBJ2-7; TRBD2 aligns across 8 bases. The trim removed 3 bases at V and 7 bases at J, leaving 11 bases unmatched. The CDR3 spans 15 residues. The germline CDR1 and CDR2 sequences are MGHRA and YSYEKL. CDR3 amino acids: CASSHPGRAPREQYF. The CDR3 DNA follows: TGCGCCAGCAGCCACCCCGGGAGGGCCCCGAGAGAGCAGTACTTC.

The V call is TRBV5-1, the J call TRBJ2-7; 9 bases align to TRBD2. CDR3 length: 15 amino acids. The junction had 5 bases not matched to a gene; V was cut back by 4 bases and J by 0 bases. From germline, CDR1 is SGHRS and CDR2 YFSETQ. Here the CDR3 DNA reads TGCGCCAGCAGCCTTGGGACTAGCAGCTCCTACGAGCAGTACTTC. Its translation is CASSLGTSSSYEQYF.

The gene calls are TRBV2 and TRBJ1-4; unclear D gene. Germline V gives CDR1 SNHLY, CDR2 FYNNEI. Trimming cost V 6 bases and J 7 bases, with 9 bases left between them. CDR3 size: 12 residues. The CDR3 nucleotides are TGTGCCAGCAGGGTAGGACTTGAAAAACTGTTTTTT. This codes for CASRVGLEKLFF. Drawing the rest from reference TRBV2 and TRBJ1-4, the complete variable domain is EPEVTQTPSHQVTQMGQEVILRCVPISNHLYFYWYRQILGQKVEFLVSFYNNEISEKSEIFDDQFSVERPDGSNFTLKIRSTKLEDSAMYFCASRVGLEKLFFGSGTQLSVL.